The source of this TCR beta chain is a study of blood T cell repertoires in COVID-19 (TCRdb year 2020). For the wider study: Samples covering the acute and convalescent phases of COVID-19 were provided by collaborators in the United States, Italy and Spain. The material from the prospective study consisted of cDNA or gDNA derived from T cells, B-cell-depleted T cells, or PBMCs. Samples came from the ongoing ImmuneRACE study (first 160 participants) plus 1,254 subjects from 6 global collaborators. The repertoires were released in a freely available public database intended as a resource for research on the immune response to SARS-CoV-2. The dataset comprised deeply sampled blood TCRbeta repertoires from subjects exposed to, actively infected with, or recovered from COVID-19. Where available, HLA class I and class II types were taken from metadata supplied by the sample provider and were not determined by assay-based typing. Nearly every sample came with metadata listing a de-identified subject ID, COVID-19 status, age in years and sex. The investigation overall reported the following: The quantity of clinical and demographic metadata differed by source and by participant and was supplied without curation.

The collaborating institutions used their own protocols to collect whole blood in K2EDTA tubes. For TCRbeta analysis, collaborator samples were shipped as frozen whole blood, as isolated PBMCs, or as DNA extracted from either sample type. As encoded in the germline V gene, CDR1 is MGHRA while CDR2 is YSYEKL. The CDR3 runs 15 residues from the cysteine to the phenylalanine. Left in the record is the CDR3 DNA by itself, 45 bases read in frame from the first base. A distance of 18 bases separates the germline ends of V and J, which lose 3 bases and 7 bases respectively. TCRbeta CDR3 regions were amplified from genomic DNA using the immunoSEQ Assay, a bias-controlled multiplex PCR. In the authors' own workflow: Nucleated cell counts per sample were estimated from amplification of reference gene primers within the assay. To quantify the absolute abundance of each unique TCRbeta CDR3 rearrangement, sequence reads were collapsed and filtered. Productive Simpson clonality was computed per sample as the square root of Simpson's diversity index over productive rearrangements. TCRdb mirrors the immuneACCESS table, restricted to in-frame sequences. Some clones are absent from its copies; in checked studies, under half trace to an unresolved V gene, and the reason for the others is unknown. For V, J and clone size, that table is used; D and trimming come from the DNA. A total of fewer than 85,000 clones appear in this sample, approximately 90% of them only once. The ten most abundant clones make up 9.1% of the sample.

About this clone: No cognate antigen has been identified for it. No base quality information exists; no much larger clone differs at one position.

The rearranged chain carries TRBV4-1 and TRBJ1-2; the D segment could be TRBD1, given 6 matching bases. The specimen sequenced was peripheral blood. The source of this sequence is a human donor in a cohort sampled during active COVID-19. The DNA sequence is TGCGCCAGCAGCCACCCTCCGACAGGAAAAGGTGGCTACACCTTC. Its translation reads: CASSHPPTGKGGYTF.